This T cell receptor (beta chain) was found in a study of T-cell reconstitution after alpha-beta-depleted transplantation in children. TCRbeta library construction was performed incorporating unique molecular identifiers. Each CDR3 protein is one row after TCRdb ran MiXCR on the PCR reads. This table holds 100,000 or so distinct CDR3 sequences, 4.5% to 7.5% found once. Germline V gene data show CDR1 as SGHAT and CDR2 as FQDESV (reference sequence). Trimming at V came to 5 bases and at J to 0 bases, leaving 9 bases not matched to a gene. The CDR3 has 18 amino acids. This clonotype appeared many times. Sequenced here: PBMCs, mostly from graft donor cells, sampled 60 days after TCRalphabeta/CD19-depleted stem cell transplant. The receptor was derived from a female patient under 10 years old who had a stem cell transplant for Fanconi anemia, so the T cells may come from the graft donor. The chain is built from TRBV11-1 and TRBJ2-4; 11 nucleotides align to TRBD2. The CDR3 DNA reads TGTGCCAGCAGCCCACTGACTAGCGGGAAGCTAGCCAAAAACATTCAGTACTTC. It specifies CASSPLTSGKLAKNIQYF. The whole variable domain, remainder taken from reference TRBV11-1 and TRBJ2-4, is EAEVAQSPRYKITEKSQAVAFWCDPISGHATLYWYRQILGQGPELLVQFQDESVVDDSQLPKDRFSAERLKGVDSTLKIQPAELGDSAMYLCASSPLTSGKLAKNIQYFGAGTRLSVL.